The 32 T cell receptor beta chains reported below all come from one sample, sequenced in a study of T cell clonality in common variable immunodeficiency. Using immunoSEQ multiplex PCR, the repertoire was profiled, and TCRdb retains in-frame clones only, with some absent. Reported are around 19,000 clones, none seen only once; the ten largest carry under 3%. No cognate antigen is known for these TCRs. Findings and caveats of the study: Common variable immunodeficiency TCR beta sequences reportedly had fewer deletions and N-nucleotide insertions.

The sequencing input was peripheral blood mononuclear cells. These receptors all come from a human donor with common variable immunodeficiency.

With regard to this clone: Coverage ceases 3 residues before the CDR3 finishes, and the germline J gene fills in the end. This chain links TRBV2 with TRBJ2-5; the match to TRBD2 covers 9 bases. The CDR3 is 16 amino acids. Per germline, CDR1 SNHLY and CDR2 FYNNEI. Trimming at V came to 6 bases and at J to 0 bases, leaving 8 bases not matched to a gene. The covered CDR3 bases are TGTGCCAGCAGCCCTCGGGTAGCGGGGGACCAAGAGACC. It specifies CASSPRVAGDQET. The whole CDR3 sequence is CASSPRVAGDQETQYF.

This clone was detected only a few times. The CDR3 end lies 3 residues beyond the end of the read and is filled in from the germline J gene. This rearrangement joins TRBV18 to TRBJ1-5; 7 bases map to TRBD1. The V segment lost 3 bases and the J segment 2 bases; nucleotides outside the gene matches: 7. The CDR3 runs to 16 residues. CDR1 is KGHSH and CDR2 is LQKENI in the germline V gene. The CDR3 bases that were read are TGTGCCAGCTCACCGACAGGGAGTGGGGGCAATCAGCCC. Protein sequence: CASSPTGSGGNQP. The CDR3 in its entirety is CASSPTGSGGNQPQHF.

Comment on this clone: Read data end 3 residues before the CDR3 end; the end is taken from the germline J gene. This chain joins TRBV30 and TRBJ2-7, with D hard to call. Trimming shortened V by 1 base and J by 0 bases, and 13 bases separated the two germline ends. CDR1 and CDR2 from the germline V gene are GTSNPN and SVGIG (reference sequence). The CDR3 runs 15 residues. Incomplete CDR3 DNA: TGTGCCTGGAGTGGCCCCCCGTTACTCTCCTACGAG. Amino acid sequence: CAWSGPPLLSYE. The entire CDR3 protein reads CAWSGPPLLSYEQYF.

Regarding this clone: Read data end 3 residues before the CDR3 end; the end is taken from the germline J gene. This chain uses TRBV6-2 or TRBV6-3 with TRBJ2-1; D possibly corresponds to TRBD1 (6 bases). V lost 6 bases and J lost 5, with 11 bases in between. The CDR3 runs 13 residues. Germline assignment: CDR1 MNHEY and CDR2 SVGEGT. CDR3 in amino acids: CASSLDSHNEQFF. CDR3 DNA (partial): TGTGCCAGCAGCCTGGACAGCCACAATGAG.

This clone was counted between two and nine times. CDR3 sequence: CASSAGIVGYEQYF. The sequenced part of the CDR3 DNA is TGCGCCAGCAGCGCGGGTATCGTGGGCTACGAG. The chain couples TRBV5-1 to TRBJ2-7; a weak D match, TRBD2 (5 bases). From the germline J gene comes the end of the CDR3, since the read stops 3 residues before it. The CDR3 has 14 amino acids. Trimming took 4 bases from V and 3 from J, leaving 14 bases between them. Germline-derived CDR1 and CDR2 are SGHRS and YFSETQ.

This clone was seen ten or more times. Coverage ceases 3 residues before the CDR3 finishes, and the germline J gene fills in the end. The V gene is TRBV5-1, the J gene TRBJ2-2; 10 bases are shared with TRBD1. Germline V gene sequence: CDR1 SGHRS, CDR2 YFSETQ. The CDR3 covers 14 residues. The V gene end was trimmed by 4 bases and the J gene end by 7 bases; junction bases not matched to a gene: 4. The CDR3 bases that were read are TGCGCCAGCAGCCCAGACAGGGGGCTCGGGGAG. It specifies CASSPDRGLGE. Given in full, the CDR3 is CASSPDRGLGELFF.

This clone was observed a handful of times. Sequencing ends 3 residues short of the CDR3 end; the germline J gene provides the rest. The chain is built from TRBV6-2 or TRBV6-3 and TRBJ1-2, with D possibly matching TRBD1 (6 bases). Germline V gene data show CDR1 as MNHEY and CDR2 as SVGEGT. The CDR3 covers 14 residues. The CDR3 sequence is CASSYRGRGYGYTF. The sequenced CDR3 bases are TGTGCCAGCAGTTACCGAGGCAGGGGATACGGC.

A few counts support this clone. The CDR3 end is not reached by the read, which stops 3 residues before it; the germline J gene fills it in. V gene TRBV18 combines with J gene TRBJ1-3; D may be TRBD1 (5 bases). Trimming pared 2 bases from V and 0 bases from J, leaving 17 bases between. CDR3 size: 18 residues. The V gene's germline CDR1 is KGHSH and CDR2 LQKENI. The sequenced part of the CDR3 DNA is TGTGCCAGCTCACCATTACCCGGGACTGGAGGCTCTGGAAACACC. This gives the protein CASSPLPGTGGSGNT. The whole CDR3 sequence is CASSPLPGTGGSGNTIYF.

This clone was picked up a small number of times. Read coverage stops 3 residues before the CDR3 terminus; the germline J gene supplies the remainder. V is TRBV19 and J is TRBJ2-5, with 7 positions matching TRBD1. After removal of 9 bases from V and 5 bases from J, the junction contained 6 bases not matched to a gene. Germline V gene lookup returns CDR1 LNHDA and CDR2 SQIVND (reference sequence). The CDR3 runs 12 residues. The chain's CDR3 is CASSPGGETQYF. CDR3 bases read: TGTGCCAGCTCCCCAGGGGGTGAGACC.

This clone was seen more than once but under ten times. The read terminates 3 residues ahead of where the CDR3 ends, so the germline J gene completes it. This chain links TRBV19 with TRBJ2-3; perhaps TRBD1 as D (5 bases). Looked up from germline, CDR1 is LNHDA and CDR2 is SQIVND (reference sequence). The CDR3 totals 14 residues. V shed 5 bases and J shed 3 bases, with 12 bases lying between them. CDR3 amino acids: CASSFQGQTDTQYF. CDR3 bases read: TGTGCCAGTAGTTTCCAGGGCCAAACAGATACG. Supplemented by reference TRBV19 and TRBJ2-3, the full variable domain reads DGGITQSPKYLFRKEGQNVTLSCEQNLNHDAMYWYRQDPGQGLRLIYYSQIVNDFQKGDIAEGYSVSREKKESFPLTVTSAQKNPTAFYLCASSFQGQTDTQYFGPGTRLTVL.

This clone was detected many times. Read coverage stops 3 residues before the CDR3 terminus; the germline J gene supplies the remainder. V and J are TRBV18 and TRBJ2-3, with D unclear. Germline-derived CDR1 and CDR2 are KGHSH and LQKENI. Trimming removed 6 bases from V and 0 bases from J, with 10 bases in between. The CDR3 totals 14 residues. CDR3 DNA, as far as it was read: TGTGCCAGCTCCCAAATCCCAAGCACAGATACG. As protein: CASSQIPSTDT. The CDR3, in full, reads CASSQIPSTDTQYF.

This clone was counted a few times. The read ends 3 residues early relative to the CDR3; the germline J gene fills the gap. The chain employs TRBV7-9 and TRBJ1-2; 7 nucleotides match TRBD1. V lost 5 bases to trimming and J lost 3 bases; unmatched junction nucleotides: 6. The CDR3 is made up of 14 amino acids. Germline CDR1 reads SEHNR; CDR2 reads FQNEAQ (reference sequence). This chain's CDR3 is CASSRQGTDYGYTF. The covered CDR3 bases are TGTGCCAGCAGCCGACAGGGTACCGACTATGGC.

This clone has just a few counts. The read gets to within 3 residues of the CDR3 end, and the germline J gene fills in the rest. This rearrangement joins TRBV2 to TRBJ2-3; TRBD1 matches 9 bases. Germline V gene lookup returns CDR1 SNHLY and CDR2 FYNNEI. V shed 6 bases and J 4 bases; nucleotides not matched to a gene: 8. This CDR3 contains 15 residues. The CDR3 bases that were read are TGTGCCAGCAGGATGGACAGGGGAGGGCCAGATACG. Protein product: CASRMDRGGPDT. The full CDR3 protein is CASRMDRGGPDTQYF.

Incomplete CDR3 DNA: TGTGCCAGCTCATTTTACACCCAGGAGGCCTATGGC. Its protein product is CASSFYTQEAYG. The whole CDR3 protein is CASSFYTQEAYGYTF. J is TRBJ1-2 and V is TRBV18, with D hard to call. Read coverage stops 3 residues before the CDR3 terminus; the germline J gene supplies the remainder. V lost 5 bases and J lost 4, with 17 bases in between. Germline V CDR1 and CDR2: KGHSH, LQKENI. The CDR3 runs 15 residues.

Of note for this clone: Read data end 3 residues before the CDR3 end; the end is taken from the germline J gene. The rearrangement uses TRBV18 and TRBJ2-3; 7 bases fit TRBD2. CDR1 and CDR2 (germline): KGHSH, LQKENI. V trimming: 3 bases; J trimming: 2 bases; junction bases outside the gene matches: 8. CDR3 length equals 16 residues. CDR3: CASSPGRAGTTDTQYF. CDR3 DNA (partial): TGTGCCAGCTCACCTGGGCGAGCGGGGACCACAGATACG.

This clone was seen a few times. Read sequence stops 3 residues before the CDR3 end, and the germline J gene provides the missing end. This CDR3 is also generated by other DNA sequences in the sample. This chain links TRBV7-9 with TRBJ2-5; D is perhaps TRBD2 (5 bases). Germline V gene sequence: CDR1 SEHNR, CDR2 FQNEAQ (reference sequence). The CDR3 covers 13 residues. V was shortened by 5 bases and J by 2 bases, with 9 bases between the two germline ends. The CDR3 bases that were read are TGTGCCAGCAGCCGAGGGTTTCAAGAGACC. Translating it yields CASSRGFQET. The full CDR3 protein reads CASSRGFQETQYF. The full variable domain, in which reference TRBV7-9 and TRBJ2-5 provide the parts outside the CDR3, is DTGVSQNPRHKITKRGQNVTFRCDPISEHNRLYWYRQTLGQGPEFLTYFQNEAQLEKSRLLSDRFSAERPKGSFSTLEIQRTEQGDSAMYLCASSRGFQETQYFGPGTRLLVL.

Concerning this clone itself: Read coverage stops 3 residues before the CDR3 terminus; the germline J gene supplies the remainder. In the same sample, other DNA sequences code for this CDR3. J is TRBJ1-1 and V is TRBV18; the match to TRBD1 covers 8 bases. This CDR3 is built from 14 residues. Unmatched junction bases numbered 5, after V lost 7 bases and J lost 1 base. Looked up from germline, CDR1 is KGHSH and CDR2 is LQKENI. CDR3 in amino acids: CASFGTGGNTEAFF. Partial CDR3 DNA: TGTGCCAGCTTTGGTACAGGGGGGAACACTGAA.

Regarding this clone: The read falls 3 residues short of the CDR3 end, and the missing part is taken from the germline J gene. The rearrangement uses TRBV7-2 and TRBJ2-2, with D unresolved. Germline V gene data show CDR1 as SGHTA and CDR2 as FQGNSA. V shed 2 bases and J shed 7 bases, with 14 bases lying between them. This CDR3 spans 15 amino acids. The part of the CDR3 DNA that was read is TGTGCCAGCAGCTTAAGTCCAGGAGCTGGCGGGGAG. Its protein is CASSLSPGAGGE. The complete CDR3 sequence is CASSLSPGAGGELFF.

This clone appeared a few times. Read sequence stops 3 residues before the CDR3 end, and the germline J gene provides the missing end. The V gene is TRBV18, the J gene TRBJ1-1; 8 bases are shared with TRBD1. V shed 3 bases, J shed 1 base, and the junction held 4 bases outside the gene matches. Germline CDR1 KGHSH, CDR2 LQKENI. This CDR3 comprises 15 residues. The CDR3 bases that were read are TGTGCCAGCTCACCGCGACAGGGGACGAACACTGAA. This codes for CASSPRQGTNTE. The CDR3 as a whole reads CASSPRQGTNTEAFF.

This clone came up a few times. Read data end 3 residues before the CDR3 end; the end is taken from the germline J gene. The chain is built from TRBV19 and TRBJ1-2, with a possible D match to TRBD1 (5 bases). The CDR3 consists of 15 residues. V was cut by 3 bases and J by 1 base, with 12 bases left in between. Germline V gene data show CDR1 as LNHDA and CDR2 as SQIVND (reference sequence). The CDR3 sequence: CASSMRQFFNYGYTF. The CDR3 DNA, read in part, is TGTGCCAGTAGTATGCGACAGTTCTTTAACTATGGC.

This clone was detected only a few times. The read finishes 3 residues shy of the CDR3 end, and the germline J gene is used to complete it. The J gene is TRBJ2-7, the V gene TRBV19; the D gene is possibly TRBD2 (6 bases). The CDR3 totals 14 residues. Germline V gene data show CDR1 as LNHDA and CDR2 as SQIVND (reference sequence). V was clipped by 5 bases and J by 6 bases, with 17 bases between them. The sequenced CDR3 bases are TGTGCCAGTAGTCCGGGACTTCATTCGGGCGAG. Translated, it gives CASSPGLHSGE. The CDR3 as a whole reads CASSPGLHSGEQYF.

This clone was observed a handful of times. Sequencing ends 3 residues short of the CDR3 end; the germline J gene provides the rest. V is TRBV5-1 and J is TRBJ2-5, with TRBD2 matching over 7 bases. Trimming removed 4 bases from V and 5 bases from J; junction bases left unmatched: 8. The CDR3 loop spans 14 amino acids. The germline CDR1 and CDR2 sequences are SGHRS and YFSETQ. The part of the CDR3 DNA that was read is TGCGCCAGCAGCCCCGAAGCGGGGCGGGAGACC. Translation: CASSPEAGRET. The complete CDR3 reads CASSPEAGRETQYF.

This clone was recorded many times. The read comes to an end 3 residues before the CDR3 does, leaving the germline J gene to fill in the end. The chain couples TRBV29-1 to TRBJ2-5; tentatively, D is TRBD1 (5 bases). The CDR3 sequence is 14 residues long. CDR1 is SQVTM, CDR2 ANQGSEA, per germline. V was shortened by 4 bases and J by 6 bases, with 18 bases between the two germline ends. Here the CDR3 reads CSVGEVTMGQTQYF. CDR3 bases read: TGCAGCGTTGGTGAGGTCACCATGGGGCAGACC.

This clone showed up just a few times. The sequenced fragment ends 3 residues before the CDR3 boundary, so the rest is inferred from the germline J gene. The rearrangement joins TRBV7-9 to TRBJ2-7; a possible D gene is TRBD2 (7 bases). V was cut by 3 bases and J by 4 bases, with 16 bases left in between. Germline V CDR1 and CDR2: SEHNR, FQNEAQ (reference sequence). This CDR3 region has 15 residues. CDR3 DNA, as far as it was read: TGTGCCAGCAGCTTTGGCGGGGGCGCTTGGTACGAG. This encodes CASSFGGGAWYE. The complete CDR3 sequence is CASSFGGGAWYEQYF.

Comment on this clone: Sequencing ends 3 residues short of the CDR3 end; the germline J gene provides the rest. The genes are TRBV23-1 and TRBJ2-3; the match to TRBD2 covers 10 bases. TRBV23-1 is noted as an ORF with a role that remains uncertain. The CDR3 sequence is 19 residues long. The J segment lost 7 bases and the V segment lost 3 bases, leaving 19 bases of the junction unmatched. Partial CDR3 DNA: TGCGCCAGCAGTCATGGTAAGAAGCGGGGGGGCTTTAAGGACCATACG. It encodes CASSHGKKRGGFKDHT. The entire CDR3 is CASSHGKKRGGFKDHTQYF.

In regard to this clone: The CDR3 end falls 3 residues outside the read, so it is completed with the germline J gene. The chain couples TRBV6-4 to TRBJ2-5; TRBD1 aligns across 10 bases. The CDR3 is 13 residues long. Per the germline V gene, CDR1 is MRHNA and CDR2 is SNTAGT. Partial CDR3 DNA: TGTGCCAGCAGACGACAGGGGGCAAATACC. It specifies CASRRQGANT. The CDR3 as a whole reads CASRRQGANTQYF.

Remarks on this clone: The CDR3 end is not reached by the read, which stops 3 residues before it; the germline J gene fills it in. This chain links TRBV7-2 with TRBJ2-5, with D unresolved. This CDR3 comprises 12 residues. The germline V and J ends were trimmed by 4 bases and 5 bases, with 8 bases remaining between them. Germline assignment: CDR1 SGHTA and CDR2 FQGNSA. Partial CDR3 DNA: TGTGCCAGCAGCTCCAGCGCGGAGACC. Protein sequence: CASSSSAET. The entire CDR3 protein reads CASSSSAETQYF.

This clone was observed a few times. The CDR3 end lies 3 residues beyond the end of the read and is filled in from the germline J gene. The V call is TRBV18, the J call TRBJ1-1; the D is unclear. The CDR3 is made up of 12 amino acids. In germline, CDR1 is KGHSH, CDR2 LQKENI. V lost 4 bases and J lost 0, with 3 bases in between. CDR3 amino acids: CASSLMNTEAFF. CDR3 DNA, as far as it was read: TGTGCCAGCTCACTCATGAACACTGAA.

About this clone itself: The CDR3 end is not reached by the read, which stops 3 residues before it; the germline J gene fills it in. The chain links TRBV23-1 to TRBJ2-7, with TRBD1 matching 7 bases. TRBV23-1 is assigned to the ORF class and has an uncertain function. V lost 3 bases to trimming and J lost 2 bases; unmatched junction nucleotides: 13. The CDR3 totals 17 residues. The CDR3 sequence is CASSQPRQGVRPYEQYF. CDR3 bases read: TGCGCCAGCAGTCAGCCCCGACAGGGCGTGAGGCCCTACGAG.

In regard to this clone: Read coverage stops 3 residues before the CDR3 terminus; the germline J gene supplies the remainder. V usage is TRBV19 and J usage is TRBJ1-4; TRBD1 matches 9 bases. Germline V CDR1 and CDR2: LNHDA, SQIVND (reference sequence). CDR3 size: 14 residues. Trimming removed 5 bases from V and 10 bases from J; junction bases left unmatched: 8. The chain's CDR3 is CASSPGTGRGKLFF. Partial CDR3 DNA: TGTGCCAGTAGTCCGGGGACAGGGCGGGGAAAA. The whole variable domain, filled in from reference TRBV19 and TRBJ1-4, reads DGGITQSPKYLFRKEGQNVTLSCEQNLNHDAMYWYRQDPGQGLRLIYYSQIVNDFQKGDIAEGYSVSREKKESFPLTVTSAQKNPTAFYLCASSPGTGRGKLFFGSGTQLSVL.

A remark on this clone: From the germline J gene comes the end of the CDR3, since the read stops 3 residues before it. This chain uses TRBV6-2 or TRBV6-3 with TRBJ2-2; D gene unclear. The CDR3 has 14 residues. Germline CDR1 is MNHEY and CDR2 is SVGEGT. V lost 4 bases and J lost 5, with 11 bases in between. The CDR3 sequence is CASSFGGSTGELFF. The sequenced CDR3 bases are TGTGCCAGCAGTTTCGGCGGAAGTACCGGGGAG.

A remark on this clone: The read terminates 3 residues before the CDR3 end, so the remaining end is supplied by the germline J gene. The chain carries TRBV19 and TRBJ2-3; TRBD2 agrees at 7 bases. The V gene end was trimmed by 6 bases and the J gene end by 6 bases; junction bases not matched to a gene: 18. Per germline, CDR1 LNHDA and CDR2 SQIVND (reference sequence). The CDR3 contains 17 residues. The CDR3 here is CASSKERRGIIMDTQYF. CDR3 DNA (partial): TGTGCCAGTAGCAAAGAGAGGCGGGGGATAATAATGGATACG.